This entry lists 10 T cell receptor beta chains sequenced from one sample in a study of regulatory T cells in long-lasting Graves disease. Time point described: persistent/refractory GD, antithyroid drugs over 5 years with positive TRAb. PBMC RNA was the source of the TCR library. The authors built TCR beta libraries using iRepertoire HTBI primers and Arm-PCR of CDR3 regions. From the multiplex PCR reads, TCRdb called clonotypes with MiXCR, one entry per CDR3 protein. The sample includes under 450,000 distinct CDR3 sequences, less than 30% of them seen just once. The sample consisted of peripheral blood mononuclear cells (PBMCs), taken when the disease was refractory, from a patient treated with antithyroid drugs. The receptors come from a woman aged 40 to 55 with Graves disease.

The CDR3 reads CASSLAELTVTEAFF. The CDR3 DNA is TGCGCCAGCAGCTTGGCGGAGCTGACAGTAACTGAAGCTTTCTTT. The chain has TRBV5-1 and TRBJ1-1, with a possible D match to TRBD1 (5 bases). The ends were cut back, 0 bases at V and 5 bases at J, with 14 bases in the middle. This CDR3 has 15 amino acids. CDR1 SGHRS and CDR2 YFSETQ come from the germline V gene.

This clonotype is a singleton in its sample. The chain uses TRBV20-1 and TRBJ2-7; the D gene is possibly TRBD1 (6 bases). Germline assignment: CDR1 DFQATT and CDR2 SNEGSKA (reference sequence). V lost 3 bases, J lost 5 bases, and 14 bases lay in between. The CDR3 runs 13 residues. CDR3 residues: CSASILQGNEQYF. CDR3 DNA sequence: TGCAGTGCTAGTATTTTACAGGGAAACGAGCAGTACTTC.

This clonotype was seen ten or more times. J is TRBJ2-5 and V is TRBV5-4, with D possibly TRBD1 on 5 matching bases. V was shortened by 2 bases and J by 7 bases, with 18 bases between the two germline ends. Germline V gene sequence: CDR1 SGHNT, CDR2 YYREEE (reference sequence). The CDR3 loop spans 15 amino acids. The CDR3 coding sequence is TGTGCCAGCAGCTTAGGACAAGGCCCCTCCGGGACCCAGTACTTC. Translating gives CASSLGQGPSGTQYF.

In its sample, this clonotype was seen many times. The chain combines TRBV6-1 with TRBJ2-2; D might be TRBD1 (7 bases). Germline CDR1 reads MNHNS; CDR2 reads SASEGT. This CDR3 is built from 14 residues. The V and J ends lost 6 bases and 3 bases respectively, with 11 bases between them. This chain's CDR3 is CASRRDSYTGELFF. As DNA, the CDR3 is TGTGCCAGCAGGCGGGACAGCTACACCGGGGAGCTGTTTTTT.

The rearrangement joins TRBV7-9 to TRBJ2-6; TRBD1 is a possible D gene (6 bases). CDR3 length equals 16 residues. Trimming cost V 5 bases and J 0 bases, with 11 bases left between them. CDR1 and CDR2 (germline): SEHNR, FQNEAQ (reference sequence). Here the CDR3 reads CASSRGQISGANVLTF. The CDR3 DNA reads TGTGCCAGCAGCCGAGGACAGATCTCTGGGGCCAACGTCCTGACTTTC.

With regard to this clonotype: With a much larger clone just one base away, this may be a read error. The CDR3 DNA reads TGTGCCATCAGTCGGGGAGGAGGGCTAGCGGGAGGGGTGTACGAGCAGTGCTTC. This sequence encodes CAISRGGGLAGGVYEQCF. The rearrangement links TRBV10-3 to TRBJ2-7, with 12 nucleotides matching TRBD2. This CDR3 comprises 18 residues. Germline CDR1 reads ENHRY; CDR2 reads SYGVKD.

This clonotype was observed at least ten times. Here the CDR3 reads CASQTGSHTIYF. DNA for the CDR3: TGTGCCAGTCAGACAGGGTCCCACACCATATATTTT. The chain joins TRBV28 to TRBJ1-3, with TRBD1 matching 7 bases. The CDR3 spans 12 residues. Per germline, CDR1 MDHEN and CDR2 SYDVKM. V dropped 9 bases and J dropped 8; count of bases not matched to a gene: 7.

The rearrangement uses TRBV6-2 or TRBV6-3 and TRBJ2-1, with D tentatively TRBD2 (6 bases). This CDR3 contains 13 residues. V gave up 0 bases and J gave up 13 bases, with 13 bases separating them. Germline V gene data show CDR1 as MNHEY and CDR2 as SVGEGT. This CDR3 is CASSYSDGGPQFF. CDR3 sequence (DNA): TGTGCCAGCAGTTACTCGGATGGAGGGCCTCAGTTCTTC.

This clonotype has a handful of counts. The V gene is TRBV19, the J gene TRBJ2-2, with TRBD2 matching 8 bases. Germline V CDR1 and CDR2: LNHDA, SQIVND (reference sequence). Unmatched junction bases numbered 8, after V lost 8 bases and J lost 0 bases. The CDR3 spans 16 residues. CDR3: CASSSIAGTNTGELFF. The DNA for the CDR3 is TGTGCCAGTTCAAGTATAGCGGGAACGAACACCGGGGAGCTGTTTTTT.

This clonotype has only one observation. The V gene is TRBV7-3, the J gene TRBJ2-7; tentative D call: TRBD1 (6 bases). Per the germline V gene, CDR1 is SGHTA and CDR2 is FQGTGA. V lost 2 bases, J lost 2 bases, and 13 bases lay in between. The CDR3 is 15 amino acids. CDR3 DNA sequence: TGTGCCAGCAGCTTAGAGGCGACAGGTCCCTACGAGCAGTACTTC. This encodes CASSLEATGPYEQYF.